The 9 T cell receptor beta chains reported below all come from one sample, sequenced in a study of cytomegalovirus exposure and HLA in healthy donors. The protocol was immunoSEQ multiplex PCR, while the TCRdb copy is restricted to in-frame clones and leaves out a portion. The table includes a few hundred thousand clones, roughly 89% detected once. The specimen was PBMCs. The origin of the receptors is a woman younger than 30 in good health and CMV-seronegative.

This rearrangement joins TRBV9 to TRBJ2-1, with D possibly TRBD2 on 6 matching bases. Per the germline V gene, CDR1 is SGDLS and CDR2 is YYNGEE. The CDR3 loop spans 14 amino acids. V was trimmed by 0 bases and J by 5 bases, leaving 9 bases between them. CDR3 region: CASSVATSNNEQFF. The CDR3 DNA sequence: TGTGCCAGCAGCGTAGCGACTAGTAACAATGAGCAGTTCTTC.

Worth noting for this clone: The junction and the germline gene differ at one end; a read error may be behind it. The chain carries TRBV7-2 and TRBJ2-7, with 7 bases aligning to TRBD1. Germline CDR1 is SGHTA and CDR2 is FQGNSA. The CDR3 is 14 amino acids. The CDR3 here is CASSLEDRDYEQYF. The CDR3 coding sequence is TGTGCCAGCAGTTTAGAAGACAGGGACTACGAGCAGTACTTC.

This chain uses TRBV5-1 with TRBJ2-2; D gene uncertain. Deletions cut 1 base from V and 6 bases from J, with 7 bases between. Germline CDR1 reads SGHRS; CDR2 reads YFSETQ. The CDR3 has 13 residues. DNA of the CDR3: TGCGCCAGCAGCTTGATGGAGTCCGGGGAGCTGTTTTTT. It is translated as CASSLMESGELFF. The full variable domain, completed using reference TRBV5-1 and TRBJ2-2, is KAGVTQTPRYLIKTRGQQVTLSCSPISGHRSVSWYQQTPGQGLQFLFEYFSETQRNKGNFPGRFSGRQFSNSRSEMNVSTLELGDSALYLCASSLMESGELFFGEGSRLTVL.

The genes are TRBV5-1 and TRBJ2-1; D might be TRBD2 (6 bases). The CDR3 runs 16 residues. CDR1 and CDR2 (germline): SGHRS, YFSETQ. Trimming removed 4 bases from V and 4 bases from J, with 18 bases in between. CDR3 sequence reads: CASSPTTSLPYNEQFF. The CDR3, as DNA: TGCGCCAGCAGCCCCACGACTAGTCTCCCTTACAATGAGCAGTTCTTC.

The chain is built from TRBV27 and TRBJ1-1; the D gene is possibly TRBD1 (6 bases). The CDR3 sequence is 17 residues long. The V end lost 0 bases, the J end lost 1 base, and 15 bases lay between the germline ends. Germline-derived CDR1 and CDR2 are MNHEY and SMNVEV (reference sequence). CDR3 residues: CASSLSMWGRANTEAFF. CDR3 in DNA: TGTGCCAGCAGTTTATCTATGTGGGGGCGGGCGAACACTGAAGCTTTCTTT.

The chain carries TRBV18 and TRBJ1-2; possibly TRBD1 for D (5 bases). V lost 3 bases, J lost 0 bases, and 5 bases lay in between. CDR1 is KGHSH, CDR2 LQKENI, per germline. The length of the CDR3 is 13 residues. CDR3 sequence (DNA): TGTGCCAGCTCACCGACAGCTAACTATGGCTACACCTTC. It encodes CASSPTANYGYTF.

The chain employs TRBV6-5 and TRBJ2-5, with D perhaps matching TRBD2 (6 bases). Germline V CDR1 and CDR2: MNHEY, SVGAGI. Trimming took 5 bases from V and 5 from J, leaving 15 bases between them. This CDR3 spans 14 amino acids. The CDR3, as DNA: TGTGCCAGCAGTATGACGGGGGTCTGGGAGACCCAGTACTTC. Protein product: CASSMTGVWETQYF.

This CDR3 is CASSDKLGPTDTQYF. DNA for the CDR3: TGTGCCAGCAGCGACAAACTAGGGCCCACAGATACGCAGTATTTT. This chain links TRBV9 with TRBJ2-3; tentatively, D is TRBD2 (5 bases). The V end lost 3 bases, the J end lost 2 bases, and 13 bases lay between the germline ends. The CDR3 has 15 residues. Germline values: CDR1 SGDLS, CDR2 YYNGEE.

The V call is TRBV25-1, the J call TRBJ2-7, with TRBD1 identical over 7 bases. Germline CDR1 and CDR2: MGHDK and SYGVNS. The CDR3 has 14 amino acids. The trim removed 3 bases at V and 2 bases at J, leaving 4 bases unmatched. Here the CDR3 reads CASSEGQGAYEQYF. For the CDR3, the DNA is TGTGCCAGCAGTGAGGGGCAGGGGGCCTACGAGCAGTACTTC.